These 23 T cell receptor beta chains originate from one sample sequenced in a study of human T cells and chemical hapten exposure. TCRdb ran MiXCR on the RACE reads and lists one entry per CDR3 protein. The sample records 110,000 to 150,000 distinct CDR3 sequences, about 12% being singletons. The time point is: patch test 2, 6 weeks after DPC sensitization. Indicated treatment: therapeutic diphenylcyclopropenone sensitization with weekly scalp DPC. The sample here was whole blood, taken in connection with sensitization to the hapten diphenylcyclopropenone (DPC). The receptor source for this set is a woman between 45 and 65 years old with alopecia areata. Some clones in this sample may be carry-over from other donors' samples.

Many counts were recorded for this clonotype. The chain carries TRBV12-3 or TRBV12-4 and TRBJ1-4, with D hard to call. Deletions cut 2 bases from V and 5 bases from J, with 9 bases between. This CDR3 comprises 14 residues. As DNA, the CDR3 is TGTGCCAGCAGTTTACATGGAGGCAATGAAAAACTGTTTTTT. Amino acid sequence: CASSLHGGNEKLFF.

The V call is TRBV29-1, the J call TRBJ2-1; D call uncertain. CDR1 and CDR2 (germline): SQVTM, ANQGSEA. V was clipped by 6 bases and J by 10 bases, with 13 bases between them. This CDR3 is 11 amino acids long. CDR3 sequence reads: CSVRRTEEQFF. Here the CDR3 DNA reads TGCAGCGTGCGACGGACGGAGGAGCAGTTCTTC.

Here the CDR3 reads CASSLAVFTNTGELFF. In DNA form, the CDR3 reads TGCGCCAGCAGCTTGGCCGTGTTTACGAACACCGGGGAGCTGTTTTTT. This chain connects TRBV5-1 to TRBJ2-2; the D is unclear. This CDR3 has 16 residues. Germline CDR1 SGHRS, CDR2 YFSETQ. The V gene lost 0 bases and the J gene lost 0 bases, with 9 bases spanning the gap.

A few counts support this clonotype. The chain couples TRBV7-9 to TRBJ2-1; 9 bases are a match to TRBD2. After removal of 6 bases from V and 7 bases from J, the junction contained 13 bases not matched to a gene. Germline V gene data show CDR1 as SEHNR and CDR2 as FQNEAQ (reference sequence). This CDR3 comprises 16 residues. The chain's CDR3 is CASRAGTSSQRNEQFF. In nucleotides, the CDR3 is TGTGCCAGCAGGGCCGGGACTAGCAGCCAGAGGAATGAGCAGTTCTTC. Full variable domain (rest looked up from reference TRBV7-9 and TRBJ2-1): DTGVSQNPRHKITKRGQNVTFRCDPISEHNRLYWYRQTLGQGPEFLTYFQNEAQLEKSRLLSDRFSAERPKGSFSTLEIQRTEQGDSAMYLCASRAGTSSQRNEQFFGPGTRLTVL.

The J gene is TRBJ2-7, the V gene TRBV29-1; D possibly corresponds to TRBD1 (5 bases). CDR3 length equals 11 residues. Per germline, CDR1 SQVTM and CDR2 ANQGSEA. Trimming pared 4 bases from V and 3 bases from J, leaving 7 bases between. The CDR3 DNA reads TGCAGCGTTGGACAGCTCTACGAGCAGTACTTC. This encodes CSVGQLYEQYF.

This clonotype was counted ten times or more. J is TRBJ1-5 and V is TRBV20-1; 8 bases match TRBD1. The CDR3 is 14 amino acids. V shed 6 bases, J shed 5 bases, and the junction held 9 bases outside the gene matches. Germline V lookup: CDR1 DFQATT, CDR2 SNEGSKA (reference sequence). In DNA, the CDR3 is TGCAGTGCATTACAGGGGGGATGGGATCAGCCCCAGCATTTT. It codes for CSALQGGWDQPQHF.

This clonotype occurred many times. The CDR3 reads CASRLEGRAGELFF. As DNA, the CDR3 is TGTGCCAGCAGGCTTGAGGGCAGGGCCGGGGAGCTGTTTTTT. The chain uses TRBV7-3 and TRBJ2-2; D might be TRBD1 or TRBD2, each matching 5 bases. The V and J ends lost 6 bases and 6 bases respectively, with 14 bases between them. CDR1 SGHTA and CDR2 FQGTGA come from the germline V gene. CDR3 length: 14 residues.

V and J are TRBV6-5 and TRBJ1-1, with 7 bases identical to TRBD1. Unmatched junction bases numbered 12, after V lost 7 bases and J lost 1 base. CDR3 length equals 16 residues. CDR1 MNHEY and CDR2 SVGAGI come from the germline V gene. The CDR3 DNA sequence: TGTGCCAGCAAGAGACAGGGCACCTTCTCGAACACTGAAGCTTTCTTT. Translated: CASKRQGTFSNTEAFF.

This clonotype was observed at least ten times. The rearrangement links TRBV5-1 to TRBJ1-6; D possibly corresponds to TRBD1 (5 bases). The CDR3 covers 16 residues. Deletions cut 1 base from V and 0 bases from J, with 8 bases between. Germline V gene sequence: CDR1 SGHRS, CDR2 YFSETQ. The CDR3 DNA reads TGCGCCAGCAGCTTGAGGGGCAGCTCCTATAATTCACCCCTCCACTTT. Amino acids: CASSLRGSSYNSPLHF.

V gene TRBV6-1 combines with J gene TRBJ2-1; 9 bases fit TRBD2. CDR3 size: 13 residues. The V segment lost 10 bases and the J segment 4 bases; nucleotides outside the gene matches: 5. Germline CDR1 MNHNS, CDR2 SASEGT. The CDR3 region is CATQRGAYNEQFF. The CDR3 nucleotides are TGTGCCACCCAGCGGGGGGCTTACAATGAGCAGTTCTTC.

This clonotype was counted at least ten times. The chain joins TRBV6-6 to TRBJ1-1; D remains unclear. V lost 6 bases to trimming and J lost 4 bases, with 15 bases between them. This CDR3 spans 14 amino acids. In germline, CDR1 is MNHNY, CDR2 SVGAGI (reference sequence). The CDR3 spells CASSPIVGGTEAFF. DNA for the CDR3: TGTGCCAGCAGCCCTATCGTCGGAGGCACTGAAGCTTTCTTT.

This clonotype was seen more than once but under ten times. This chain uses TRBV7-8 with TRBJ2-1; possibly TRBD1 for D (5 bases). V was cut by 5 bases and J by 5 bases, with 13 bases left in between. Germline V gene sequence: CDR1 SGHVS, CDR2 FQNEAQ. CDR3 size: 14 residues. The CDR3 loop reads CASSQGLFDNEQFF. In DNA, the CDR3 is TGTGCCAGCAGCCAGGGATTATTTGACAATGAGCAGTTCTTC.

This clonotype came up many times. The rearrangement uses TRBV20-1 and TRBJ2-7; D not certain. The germline V gene has CDR1 DFQATT and CDR2 SNEGSKA (reference sequence). The CDR3 contains 15 residues. V lost 1 base and J lost 3, with 16 bases in between. The CDR3 DNA reads as TGCAGTGCTAGAGGCAGAGATCCTACCTTCTACGAGCAGTACTTC. This sequence encodes CSARGRDPTFYEQYF.

This clonotype appeared a few times. The genes are TRBV5-1 and TRBJ1-1; the match to TRBD1 covers 7 bases. Germline loops: CDR1 SGHRS, CDR2 YFSETQ. This CDR3 is built from 13 residues. J gave up 3 bases and V 3 bases, and 2 bases lay outside the gene matches. CDR3 sequence (DNA): TGCGCCAGCAGCTGGCAGGGGGACACTGAAGCTTTCTTT. Translation gives CASSWQGDTEAFF.

The chain uses TRBV19 and TRBJ2-1, with D uncertain. The CDR3 consists of 11 residues. V gave up 4 bases and J gave up 5 bases, with 3 bases separating them. From germline, CDR1 is LNHDA and CDR2 SQIVND (reference sequence). CDR3 nucleotide sequence: TGTGCCAGTAGTAACGACAATGAGCAGTTCTTC. It yields the protein CASSNDNEQFF.

This clonotype was seen more than once but under ten times. V is TRBV11-2 and J is TRBJ2-5, with TRBD1 identical over 10 bases. The junction had 4 bases not matched to a gene; V was cut back by 0 bases and J by 12 bases. CDR3 length: 13 amino acids. In germline, CDR1 is SGHAT, CDR2 FQNNGV. The CDR3 reads CASSLEGQGSEYF. In DNA form, the CDR3 reads TGTGCCAGCAGCTTAGAGGGACAGGGGTCAGAGTACTTC. The whole variable domain, filled in from reference TRBV11-2 and TRBJ2-5, reads EAGVAQSPRYKIIEKRQSVAFWCNPISGHATLYWYQQILGQGPKLLIQFQNNGVVDDSQLPKDRFSAERLKGVDSTLKIQPAKLEDSAVYLCASSLEGQGSEYFGPGTRLLVL.

This clonotype was observed a handful of times. The chain couples TRBV5-1 to TRBJ2-7, with 8 nucleotides matching TRBD1. The V gene end was trimmed by 5 bases and the J gene end by 6 bases; junction bases not matched to a gene: 4. The CDR3 loop spans 12 amino acids. The V gene's germline CDR1 is SGHRS and CDR2 YFSETQ. The CDR3 loop reads CASRLDRAEQYF. CDR3 sequence (DNA): TGCGCCAGCAGGCTGGACAGGGCCGAGCAGTACTTC. The full variable domain, its missing parts supplied by reference TRBV5-1 and TRBJ2-7, is KAGVTQTPRYLIKTRGQQVTLSCSPISGHRSVSWYQQTPGQGLQFLFEYFSETQRNKGNFPGRFSGRQFSNSRSEMNVSTLELGDSALYLCASRLDRAEQYFGPGTRLTVT.

This clonotype was picked up a small number of times. V and J are TRBV27 and TRBJ1-6; D perhaps matches TRBD1 (5 bases). The V gene's germline CDR1 is MNHEY and CDR2 SMNVEV (reference sequence). Trimming removed 3 bases at V and 5 bases at J, with 8 bases between. The CDR3 spans 14 residues. CDR3 region: CASSFRANNSPLHF. CDR3 in DNA: TGTGCCAGCAGTTTCAGGGCCAATAATTCACCCCTCCACTTT.

Many counts were recorded for this clonotype. The chain recombines TRBV5-1 with TRBJ2-1; 12 nucleotides agree with TRBD2. Germline assignment: CDR1 SGHRS and CDR2 YFSETQ. Germline trimming cut 4 bases from V and 7 bases from J; bases unmatched to any gene: 6. The CDR3 loop spans 15 amino acids. This CDR3 is CASSPASGRENEQFF. The DNA for the CDR3 is TGCGCCAGCAGCCCTGCTAGCGGGAGGGAGAATGAGCAGTTCTTC.

This clonotype was counted at least ten times. This chain connects TRBV21-1 to TRBJ1-5; no check of the table's D call, TRBD1, against the DNA was made. TRBV21-1 is reported as a pseudogene. The CDR3 runs 19 residues. CDR3 in DNA: TGTGCCAGCAGCAAATACATACAGGGAAGTAAAATTGGCAATCAGCCCCAGCATTTT. Its protein product is CASSKYIQGSKIGNQPQHF.

The chain has TRBV6-5 and TRBJ2-7; a weak D match, TRBD2 (5 bases). Germline CDR1 is MNHEY and CDR2 is SVGAGI. The CDR3 length is 16 residues. Trimming took off 6 bases at V and 2 bases at J, with 20 bases between the two ends. The CDR3 sequence: CASSSPGKRSTYEQYF. The CDR3 DNA sequence: TGTGCCAGCAGCTCCCCCGGGAAGCGGAGTACCTACGAGCAGTACTTC.

The chain employs TRBV7-9 and TRBJ1-3; 7 positions agree with TRBD1. The CDR3 runs to 15 residues. Germline V CDR1 and CDR2: SEHNR, FQNEAQ (reference sequence). J lost 4 bases, V lost 4 bases, and 7 bases had no gene match. In DNA, the CDR3 is TGTGCCAGCAGCTCACTGGGACAGTCCGGAAACACCATATATTTT. Encoded protein: CASSSLGQSGNTIYF.

J is TRBJ2-7 and V is TRBV29-1, with TRBD1 identical over 10 bases. CDR3 size: 13 residues. V dropped 4 bases and J dropped 4; count of bases not matched to a gene: 4. Looked up from germline, CDR1 is SQVTM and CDR2 is ANQGSEA. CDR3 bases: TGCAGCGTTGGAGGGACAGGGGTTTACGAGCAGTACTTC. It yields the protein CSVGGTGVYEQYF.